What follows describes a single T cell receptor (beta chain). Its target antigen remains unknown. Qualities for individual bases were not recorded, and no much larger clone is one base off. This sample stems from a study of blood T cell repertoires in COVID-19 (TCRdb year 2020). About the study as a whole: Collaborator samples came from the United States, Italy and Spain and covered acute and convalescent phases of COVID-19. The prospective study material was composed of cDNA or gDNA derived from T cells, B-cell-depleted T cells, or PBMCs. Deeply sampled blood TCRbeta repertoires from subjects exposed to, actively infected with, or recovered from COVID-19 were included in the dataset. A freely available public database, intended as a resource for researchers studying the immune response to SARS-CoV-2, is where the repertoires were released. Samples were obtained from the ongoing ImmuneRACE study (first 160 participants) and from over a thousand subjects provided by 6 global collaborators. Nearly every sample came with metadata listing a de-identified subject ID, COVID-19 status, age in years and sex. HLA class I and class II types, where available, came from metadata supplied by the sample provider rather than from assay-based typing. Points the paper makes about the study in general: Clinical and demographic metadata were provided uncurated, with the amount varying by source and participant.

The collaborating institutions used their own protocols to collect whole blood in K2EDTA tubes. Collaborator samples were shipped for TCRbeta analysis as frozen whole blood, isolated PBMCs, or DNA extracted from either sample type. TCRbeta CDR3 regions were amplified from genomic DNA using the immunoSEQ Assay, a bias-controlled multiplex PCR. Per the authors' processing: Nucleated cell counts per sample were estimated from amplification of reference gene primers within the assay. To quantify the absolute abundance of each unique TCRbeta CDR3 rearrangement, sequence reads were collapsed and filtered. For each sample, productive Simpson clonality was calculated as the square root of Simpson's diversity index over productive rearrangements. In TCRdb, the immuneACCESS table is reduced to in-frame sequences with V and J assigned. These tables do not hold every clone; where another copy was compared, an unresolved V gene accounts for under half, and the others remain unexplained. Clonal size and the V and J genes are those of that table, whereas D and trimming came from the DNA. The sample yields 30,000 to 35,000 clones; more than 70% were counted once. The ten largest account for approximately 15% of the sample.

Counted from cysteine to phenylalanine, this CDR3 has 14 amino acids. Here the CDR3 DNA is all that survives: 42 bases in frame from base 1. CDR1 MGHDK and CDR2 SYGVNS were looked up in the germline V gene. Germline trimming amounts to 2 bases on V and 4 bases on J, with 5 as the count of junction bases outside the gene matches. The source of this sequence is a man at least 80 years old with active or convalescent COVID-19. Sequenced sample: peripheral blood. The sequence links TRBV25-1 to TRBJ2-7, and TRBD1 matches 7 of the central bases. The CDR3 region has the sequence CASSEEGAKYEQYF. The DNA sequence is as follows: TGTGCCAGCAGTGAAGAGGGGGCAAAGTACGAGCAGTACTTC.